This T cell receptor (beta chain) was retrieved from a study of patients and donors after allogeneic stem cell transplantation. The CDR3 has 15 residues. CDR1 and CDR2 (germline): LNHNV, YYDKDF (reference sequence). Trimming took off 0 bases at V and 0 bases at J, with 6 bases between the two ends. This clonotype was seen at least ten times. TCRdb processed the RT-PCR reads anew with MiXCR; each CDR3 protein has one entry. The sample includes some 880,000 distinct CDR3 sequences, over 15% of them seen just once. The rearrangement uses TRBV15 and TRBJ2-1, with D uncertain. The material sequenced was blood, either unsorted or a sorted T cell fraction (not recorded which). This sequence was found in a human donor who was either an allogeneic HSCT recipient or a stem cell or donor lymphocyte infusion donor (not recorded which). It is not recorded whose cells these are; they may come from a transplant donor. CDR3: CATSRDESSYNEQFF. The CDR3 DNA reads TGTGCCACCAGCAGAGATGAGAGCTCCTACAATGAGCAGTTCTTC.